These T cell receptor beta chains were read from a single sample in a study of memory CD4+ T cells and cytomegalovirus serostatus. Using immunoSEQ multiplex PCR, the repertoire was profiled, and TCRdb retains in-frame clones only, with some absent. This sample has about 52,000 clones, with approximately 80% found just once. The source material was memory CD4+ T cells from blood. These receptors all stem from an adult in good health and CMV-seropositive. CDR3s include the opening cysteine and the closing phenylalanine or tryptophan. Each record gives: J gene, V gene, CDR3 protein.

J: TRBJ2-5; V: TRBV29-1; CDR3: CSVSIGETQYF
J: TRBJ2-7; V: TRBV6-6; CDR3: CASRQPGQGTYEQYF
J: TRBJ1-5; V: TRBV5-5; CDR3: CASSLADSSNQPQHF
J: TRBJ1-4; V: TRBV30; CDR3: CAWRQGVVEKLFF
J: TRBJ1-4; V: TRBV23-1; CDR3: CASSYPSRISYRVEEKLFF
J: TRBJ2-5; V: TRBV18; CDR3: CASSGNRVWEETQYF
J: TRBJ2-2; V: TRBV11-2; CDR3: CASSLRAANTGELFF
J: TRBJ1-2; V: TRBV6-1; CDR3: CASRVGSYGYTF
J: TRBJ1-2; V: TRBV28; CDR3: CASSLGALNYGYTF
J: TRBJ2-1; V: TRBV5-4; CDR3: CASSIGRSFGTGGNNEQFF
J: TRBJ1-5; V: TRBV6-1; CDR3: CASCQGLLQPQHF
J: TRBJ1-5; V: TRBV18; CDR3: CASSPGRGEPQHF
J: TRBJ1-1; V: TRBV5-5; CDR3: CASRAGGRMTEAFF
J: TRBJ2-5; V: TRBV11-2; CDR3: CASSFVVETQYF
J: TRBJ2-1; V: TRBV6-1; CDR3: CASSEAGQGSYNEQFF
J: TRBJ2-6; V: TRBV19; CDR3: CASRGTGGANVLTF
J: TRBJ1-2; V: TRBV18; CDR3: CASSPTGGRDGYTF
J: TRBJ1-1; V: TRBV29-1; CDR3: CSVYRTGNTEAFF
J: TRBJ1-6; V: TRBV7-9; CDR3: CASSLDSPLHF
J: TRBJ1-2; V: TRBV5-1; CDR3: CASSLAPGNDYGYTF
J: TRBJ2-7; V: TRBV7-8; CDR3: CASSPGGSYEQYF
J: TRBJ2-5; V: TRBV23-1; CDR3: CASSHRRAQETQYF
J: TRBJ1-1; V: TRBV6-1; CDR3: CASSEVWNTEAFF
J: TRBJ2-5; V: TRBV19; CDR3: CASSTPTGGGTQYF
J: TRBJ1-5; V: TRBV30; CDR3: CAWSVKGGINQPQHF
J: TRBJ1-2; V: TRBV19; CDR3: CASSEGEYGYTF
J: TRBJ1-3; V: TRBV28; CDR3: CASSNTGTLLGNTIYF
J: TRBJ2-7; V: TRBV7-3; CDR3: CASSSIIQGRLYF
J: TRBJ2-1; V: TRBV19; CDR3: CASLDRYNEQFF
J: TRBJ2-7; V: TRBV5-4; CDR3: CASSPTSGGSYEQYF
J: TRBJ1-5; V: TRBV10-3; CDR3: CAISEDGNQPQHF
J: TRBJ1-1; V: TRBV19; CDR3: CASSEWKVNTEAFF
J: TRBJ1-5; V: TRBV28; CDR3: CASKSEYSNQPQHF
J: TRBJ2-1; V: TRBV14; CDR3: CASSRQAYGEQFF
J: TRBJ2-2; V: TRBV28; CDR3: CASSRTGFNTGELFF
J: TRBJ1-2; V: TRBV25-1; CDR3: CASSLKGGVGYGYTF
J: TRBJ1-1; V: TRBV6-1; CDR3: CASSDPRDRLNTEAFF
J: TRBJ1-5; V: TRBV19; CDR3: CASSMTYRGAIDSNQPQHF
J: TRBJ1-5; V: TRBV19; CDR3: CASSFGIWDRDNQPQHF
J: TRBJ1-1; V: TRBV9; CDR3: CASSPGQGARTEAFF
J: TRBJ2-4; V: TRBV11-2; CDR3: CASSARDRGNIQYF
J: TRBJ1-1; V: TRBV7-2; CDR3: CASSLGGVTNTEAFF